This T cell receptor beta chain was sequenced for a study of blood T cell repertoires in COVID-19. Study details: The samples span acute and convalescent COVID-19 from the United States, Italy and Spain. Nucleic acid was either cDNA or gDNA, and it came from T cells, B-cell-depleted T cells, or PBMCs.

The authors' processing: Estimation of nucleated cell counts relied on the amplification of reference gene primers. Produced via immunoSEQ multiplex PCR; TCRdb's table is partial and in-frame only. D and trimming were read from the DNA, whereas the V and J calls and clone size are those reported in that table. Of some 240,000 clones listed, 84% are singletons. Participants' reported clinical history set cohort assignment. Trimming stripped 4 bases from V and 3 bases from J, with 12 bases between. The CDR3 is 14 amino acids. Germline CDR1 MNHEY, CDR2 SVGEGT. The clonotype was recovered from a young man with acute COVID-19. The chain couples TRBV6-2 or TRBV6-3 to TRBJ2-5; perhaps TRBD2 as D (6 bases). Specimen: PBMCs or T cells enriched from blood (not recorded which). The CDR3 reads CASSWAGLKETQYF. DNA of the CDR3: TGTGCCAGCAGTTGGGCCGGACTAAAAGAGACCCAGTACTTC.